This is a list of T cell receptor beta chains from one sample in a study of yellow fever vaccine responses in identical twins. TCRdb ran MiXCR on the RT-PCR reads and lists one entry per CDR3 protein. Of fewer than 35,000 distinct CDR3 sequences listed, about three fifths are singletons. The source was T cells from blood (PBMCs), unsorted or a sorted subset (not recorded which), collected before or after yellow fever vaccination (not recorded which). These receptors all stem from a woman younger than 30 who received the yellow fever vaccine. Both conserved end residues are part of each CDR3. A D gene is named only where the DNA matches it firmly. Clone size is shown for a subset of rows, as once, few, many or a class of expanded clone.

cdr3_length j_call v_call d_call clone_size cdr3_aa cdr3_nt
15 TRBJ2-1 TRBV29-1 TRBD1 NA CSVHAGTGLDNEQFF TGCAGCGTTCACGCCGGGACAGGGTTGGACAATGAGCAGTTCTTC
13 TRBJ2-5 TRBV7-2 NA once CASSFQGQETQYF TGTGCCAGCAGCTTTCAGGGCCAAGAGACCCAGTACTTC
14 TRBJ1-3 TRBV3-1 TRBD1 few CASSSRGAGNTIYF TGTGCCAGCAGTTCCAGGGGGGCTGGAAACACCATATATTTT
14 TRBJ2-7 TRBV29-1 TRBD2 NA CSVGVLAAGYEQYF TGCAGCGTTGGGGTACTAGCGGCAGGCTACGAGCAGTACTTC
14 TRBJ2-1 TRBV5-1 NA few CASSLGRPYNEQFF TGCGCCAGCAGCTTGGGGAGACCCTACAATGAGCAGTTCTTC
18 TRBJ1-2 TRBV12-3/TRBV12-4 TRBD1 NA CASSSVPGQSPRDYGYTF TGTGCCAGCAGTTCGGTCCCGGGACAGTCCCCAAGGGACTATGGCTACACCTTC
14 TRBJ2-3 TRBV29-1 TRBD2 NA CSVFRTSLLDTQYF TGCAGCGTTTTCCGGACTAGCCTACTTGATACGCAGTATTTT
11 TRBJ2-1 TRBV20-1 NA NA CSAFSGNEQFF TGCAGTGCTTTTTCGGGGAATGAGCAGTTCTTC
14 TRBJ1-2 TRBV28 TRBD1 NA CASSFPTTGNGYTF TGTGCCAGCAGTTTCCCGACGACAGGGAATGGCTACACCTTC
15 TRBJ2-7 TRBV11-1 TRBD1 NA CASSHGTVRSYEQYF TGTGCCAGCAGCCACGGGACAGTTCGATCCTACGAGCAGTACTTC
14 TRBJ1-1 TRBV10-3 NA few CAITLDGLNTEAFF TGTGCCATCACCTTGGACGGATTGAACACTGAAGCTTTCTTT
14 TRBJ1-1 TRBV5-1 NA NA CASRPQEMNTEAFF TGCGCCAGCAGACCCCAGGAGATGAACACTGAAGCTTTCTTT
15 TRBJ2-7 TRBV18 TRBD1 NA CASSQDRGVSYEQYF TGTGCCAGCTCACAGGACAGGGGAGTTTCCTACGAGCAGTACTTC
15 TRBJ2-3 TRBV29-1 NA NA CSVLARDIGTDTQYF TGCAGCGTTTTGGCGCGGGACATAGGCACAGATACGCAGTATTTT
16 TRBJ1-4 TRBV20-1 TRBD1 NA CSAYPTGVITNEKLFF TGCAGTGCTTATCCGACAGGGGTAATCACTAATGAAAAACTGTTTTTT
16 TRBJ2-7 TRBV11-1 NA few CASRSSGGYGAYEQYF TGTGCCAGCAGATCCTCCGGGGGATATGGGGCCTACGAGCAGTACTTC
14 TRBJ2-7 TRBV5-1 NA few CASSLFAPTYEQYF TGCGCCAGCAGCTTGTTCGCGCCTACCTACGAGCAGTACTTC
13 TRBJ1-1 TRBV7-9 NA NA CASSLLTNTEAFF TGTGCCAGCAGCTTACTAACGAACACTGAAGCTTTCTTT
14 TRBJ2-5 TRBV4-1 NA NA CASSSQTGWETQYF TGCGCCAGCAGCTCCCAAACAGGGTGGGAGACCCAGTACTTC
15 TRBJ2-4 TRBV5-4 NA NA CASSYNRDIKNIQYF TGTGCCAGCAGCTATAACCGGGACATAAAAAACATTCAGTACTTC
15 TRBJ2-7 TRBV18 TRBD1 NA CASSPGTGGSYEQYF TGTGCCAGCTCACCTGGGACAGGGGGGTCCTACGAGCAGTACTTC
13 TRBJ1-2 TRBV11-1 TRBD1 few CASSSGQPYGYTF TGTGCCAGCAGCTCGGGACAGCCCTATGGCTACACCTTC
13 TRBJ1-2 TRBV28 NA NA CASRPDGTYGYTF TGTGCCAGCAGGCCTGACGGAACCTATGGCTACACCTTC
16 TRBJ1-1 TRBV4-1 NA NA CASSQAWWEMNTEAFF TGCGCCAGCAGCCAAGCGTGGTGGGAAATGAACACTGAAGCTTTCTTT
10 TRBJ1-1 TRBV29-1 NA NA CSIAAGEAFF TGCAGCATTGCTGCCGGTGAAGCTTTCTTT
15 TRBJ2-5 TRBV2 TRBD1 NA CASSEFGTDQETQYF TGTGCCAGCAGTGAATTCGGGACAGACCAAGAGACCCAGTACTTC
14 TRBJ2-5 TRBV5-1 NA NA CASSLNGGMETQYF TGCGCCAGCAGCTTGAACGGGGGAATGGAGACCCAGTACTTC
15 TRBJ1-1 TRBV6-1 NA NA CASTDLGSKATEAFF TGTGCCAGCACGGACCTTGGGAGTAAGGCCACTGAAGCTTTCTTT
13 TRBJ1-1 TRBV20-1 NA NA CSAVHTLNTEAFF TGCAGTGCGGTCCATACACTGAACACTGAAGCTTTCTTT
14 TRBJ1-6 TRBV5-1 NA NA CASSFRDGSSPLHF TGCGCCAGCAGCTTCCGGGACGGGTCCTCACCCCTCCACTTT
15 TRBJ1-1 TRBV5-1 NA NA CASSLEPGGNTEAFF TGCGCCAGCAGCTTGGAGCCGGGTGGGAACACTGAAGCTTTCTTT
13 TRBJ2-1 TRBV5-6 NA NA CASSFGSLPEQFF TGTGCCAGCAGCTTCGGGAGTTTACCTGAGCAGTTCTTC
16 TRBJ1-3 TRBV4-3 TRBD1 few CASSQPGQGSGNTIYF TGCGCCAGCAGCCAACCGGGACAGGGATCTGGAAACACCATATATTTT
14 TRBJ2-3 TRBV19 NA NA CASSYQRRTDTQYF TGTGCCAGTAGTTACCAGCGGAGGACAGATACGCAGTATTTT
13 TRBJ2-4 TRBV15 NA once CATSRVDRNIQYF TGTGCCACCAGCAGAGTAGACAGAAACATTCAGTACTTC
13 TRBJ1-1 TRBV6-5 NA NA CASSWGKNTEAFF TGTGCCAGCAGTTGGGGGAAGAACACTGAAGCTTTCTTT
18 TRBJ2-1 TRBV12-3/TRBV12-4 TRBD1 NA CASSFRQADRGHYNEQFF TGTGCCAGCAGTTTCCGTCAAGCGGACAGGGGACACTACAATGAGCAGTTCTTC
14 TRBJ2-2 TRBV5-5 NA NA CASSLHRATGELFF TGTGCCAGCAGCCTCCATAGAGCTACCGGGGAGCTGTTTTTT
13 TRBJ1-1 TRBV19 NA NA CASKRGMGTEAFF TGTGCCAGTAAGCGGGGGATGGGCACTGAAGCTTTCTTT
13 TRBJ2-2 TRBV9 NA NA CASGVANTGELFF TGTGCCTCGGGAGTCGCGAACACCGGGGAGCTGTTTTTT
14 TRBJ1-2 TRBV12-5 NA NA CASGEVGFNYGYTF TGTGCTAGTGGCGAAGTAGGGTTTAACTATGGCTACACCTTC
12 TRBJ2-4 TRBV2 NA NA CASSEALRSQYF TGTGCCAGCAGTGAAGCGCTTCGGAGTCAGTACTTC
16 TRBJ2-3 TRBV28 TRBD2 NA CASRRTSGRSPDTQYF TGTGCCAGCAGGCGAACTAGCGGGAGGTCCCCAGATACGCAGTATTTT
15 TRBJ1-2 TRBV25-1 TRBD1 NA CASSETGGRYYGYTF TGTGCCAGCAGTGAAACAGGGGGCCGGTACTATGGCTACACCTTC
14 TRBJ1-1 TRBV11-1 NA NA CASRPQGLNTEAFF TGTGCCAGCAGGCCACAGGGTTTGAACACTGAAGCTTTCTTT
15 TRBJ2-1 TRBV7-9 NA NA CASSSWDTSSYEQFF TGTGCCAGCAGCTCTTGGGACACTAGCTCCTATGAGCAGTTCTTC
15 TRBJ1-3 TRBV4-1 NA NA CASSQPRQSGNTIYF TGCGCCAGCAGCCAACCCCGACAGTCTGGAAACACCATATATTTT
12 TRBJ2-7 TRBV11-3 NA NA CASSFVTYEQYF TGTGCCAGCAGCTTCGTAACCTACGAGCAGTACTTC
13 TRBJ2-1 TRBV6-2/TRBV6-3 TRBD1 NA CASSWTGLGEQFF TGTGCCAGCAGTTGGACAGGGTTAGGTGAGCAGTTCTTC
16 TRBJ1-1 TRBV18 NA NA CASSPNPQVMNTEAFF TGTGCCAGCTCACCTAACCCTCAGGTGATGAACACTGAAGCTTTCTTT